Each of the 20 T cell receptor beta chains below was sequenced from the same sample in a study of blood T cell repertoires in COVID-19. The repertoire was sequenced with immunoSEQ multiplex PCR; TCRdb's copy has only in-frame clones and lacks some. The profile shows about 140,000 clones, around 80% of them singletons. The material sequenced was peripheral blood. The receptors here all came from a man in his sixties with acute or convalescent COVID-19.

The chain is built from TRBV20-1 and TRBJ2-2; 14 positions agree with TRBD2. V dropped 3 bases and J dropped 13; count of bases not matched to a gene: 7. Germline V gives CDR1 DFQATT, CDR2 SNEGSKA (reference sequence). CDR3 size: 14 residues. The CDR3 loop is CSASGLAGGKGLFF. The CDR3 bases are TGCAGTGCTAGTGGACTAGCGGGAGGCAAGGGGCTGTTTTTT.

This clone was found once. This chain links TRBV18 with TRBJ2-5, with D tentatively TRBD1 (6 bases). The CDR3 extends over 13 amino acids. V gave up 3 bases and J gave up 4 bases, with 9 bases separating them. Germline V gene lookup returns CDR1 KGHSH and CDR2 LQKENI. The CDR3 spells CASSPGHGETQYF. In DNA form, the CDR3 reads TGTGCCAGCTCACCGGGACATGGAGAGACCCAGTACTTC.

The genes are TRBV7-9 and TRBJ2-2; D is unresolved. Looked up from germline, CDR1 is SEHNR and CDR2 is FQNEAQ (reference sequence). The V end was cut by 6 bases, the J end by 6 bases, with 11 bases between. The CDR3 consists of 13 residues. CDR3 amino acids: CASSPSRPGELFF. CDR3 nucleotide sequence: TGTGCCAGCAGTCCTAGTCGGCCCGGGGAGCTGTTTTTT.

The rearrangement uses TRBV19 and TRBJ1-2; 7 nucleotides match TRBD1. V lost 9 bases and J lost 6; bases outside the gene matches: 16. Germline CDR1 is LNHDA and CDR2 is SQIVND (reference sequence). The CDR3 is 15 amino acids. The DNA of the CDR3 is TGTGCCAGCGCGAGACATAGGGGGCGCGAGGATGGCTACACCTTC. The encoded protein is CASARHRGREDGYTF.

The chain recombines TRBV30 with TRBJ1-2, with D uncertain. The CDR3 has 11 residues. Trimming stripped 0 bases from V and 8 bases from J, with 7 bases between. The V gene's germline CDR1 is GTSNPN and CDR2 SVGIG (reference sequence). The CDR3, as DNA: TGTGCCTGGAGTGTACTGCTGGGCTACACCTTC. Translating it yields CAWSVLLGYTF.

The chain uses TRBV19 and TRBJ2-1, with TRBD1 identical over 7 bases. Germline V gene sequence: CDR1 LNHDA, CDR2 SQIVND (reference sequence). Losses at the gene ends were 3 bases for V and 3 bases for J; bases not matched to a gene: 8. This CDR3 has 16 amino acids. The CDR3 DNA sequence: TGTGCCAGTAGTATTGGGGACAGACTCATCTACAATGAGCAGTTCTTC. This sequence encodes CASSIGDRLIYNEQFF. The full variable domain, with the rest looked up from reference TRBV19 and TRBJ2-1, is DGGITQSPKYLFRKEGQNVTLSCEQNLNHDAMYWYRQDPGQGLRLIYYSQIVNDFQKGDIAEGYSVSREKKESFPLTVTSAQKNPTAFYLCASSIGDRLIYNEQFFGPGTRLTVL.

This rearrangement joins TRBV5-8 to TRBJ2-3; 7 positions agree with TRBD1. CDR3 length: 15 residues. With V trimmed by 7 bases and J by 3 bases, 11 bases remained unmatched. Germline loops: CDR1 SGHTS, CDR2 YDEGEE. CDR3 loop: CASFPPGQQTDTQYF. The CDR3 DNA sequence: TGTGCCAGCTTTCCTCCGGGACAGCAGACAGATACGCAGTATTTT. The full variable domain, rest sourced from reference TRBV5-8 and TRBJ2-3, is EAGVTQSPTHLIKTRGQQATLRCSPISGHTSVYWYQQALGLGLQFLLWYDEGEERNRGNFPPRFSGRQFPNYSSELNVNALELEDSALYLCASFPPGQQTDTQYFGPGTRLTVL.

The chain employs TRBV24-1 and TRBJ1-2; 7 nucleotides line up with TRBD1. CDR3 length: 15 residues. The germline V gene encodes CDR1 KGHDR and CDR2 SFDVKD. With V trimmed by 4 bases and J by 4 bases, 8 bases remained unmatched. As DNA, the CDR3 is TGTGCCACCAGTGACCCCACAGGGGCTGGCTATGGCTACACCTTC. It codes for CATSDPTGAGYGYTF.

V and J are TRBV5-1 and TRBJ2-3; maybe TRBD2 (6 bases). The length of the CDR3 is 16 residues. Germline CDR1 is SGHRS and CDR2 is YFSETQ. The V gene lost 0 bases and the J gene lost 2 bases, with 13 bases spanning the gap. CDR3 in amino acids: CASSLAGGTNTDTQYF. In DNA, the CDR3 is TGCGCCAGCAGCTTGGCCGGCGGGACGAACACAGATACGCAGTATTTT.

This sequence joins TRBV7-8 and TRBJ2-7, with a weak D call TRBD1 (6 bases). The V end lost 4 bases, the J end lost 2 bases, and 12 bases lay between the germline ends. The CDR3 sequence is 14 residues long. Germline-derived CDR1 and CDR2 are SGHVS and FQNEAQ. CDR3: CASSSSRTAYEQYF. CDR3 coding DNA: TGTGCCAGCAGCTCCTCGAGGACAGCCTACGAGCAGTACTTC.

This rearrangement joins TRBV6-1 to TRBJ2-7, with 10 nucleotides matching TRBD1. CDR1 and CDR2 (germline): MNHNS, SASEGT. Trimming took 2 bases from V and 1 from J; bases not matched to a gene: 11. CDR3 length: 18 residues. CDR3 nucleotides: TGTGCCAGCAGTGAATTTGGACAGGGGGGCCAGAGGTCCTACGAGCAGTACTTC. It yields the protein CASSEFGQGGQRSYEQYF.

Only a few counts were recorded for this clone. DNA for the CDR3: TGTGCCACCAGTGATGCGACAGGGACCGTCGGGACCCAGTACTTC. Its protein is CATSDATGTVGTQYF. This chain uses TRBV24-1 with TRBJ2-5, with 7 bases that match TRBD1. Germline trimming cut 3 bases from V and 7 bases from J; bases unmatched to any gene: 10. The CDR3 runs 15 residues. Germline assignment: CDR1 KGHDR and CDR2 SFDVKD.

The V and J genes are TRBV19 and TRBJ2-3; D is undetermined. Germline CDR1 LNHDA, CDR2 SQIVND (reference sequence). The CDR3 has 12 residues. V lost 5 bases and J 2 bases, leaving 5 bases between the germline ends. The CDR3 region has the DNA TGTGCCAGTAGTGACAACACAGATACGCAGTATTTT. Translating gives CASSDNTDTQYF.

The chain couples TRBV5-4 to TRBJ2-2, with TRBD2 as a possible D gene (5 bases). The V gene's germline CDR1 is SGHNT and CDR2 YYREEE (reference sequence). The CDR3 is 13 residues long. V was clipped by 4 bases and J by 5 bases, with 9 bases between them. The CDR3 reads CASSGSRTGELFF. The CDR3 region has the DNA TGTGCCAGCAGCGGGAGTCGGACCGGGGAGCTGTTTTTT.

This chain links TRBV5-1 with TRBJ1-6, with a possible D match to TRBD1 (6 bases). V lost 4 bases to trimming and J lost 7 bases, with 15 bases between them. Germline CDR1 and CDR2: SGHRS and YFSETQ. The CDR3 consists of 15 residues. The CDR3 protein is CASSRDIRPNSPLHF. DNA for the CDR3: TGCGCCAGCAGCAGGGACATCCGACCCAATTCACCCCTCCACTTT. The full variable domain, completed using reference TRBV5-1 and TRBJ1-6, is KAGVTQTPRYLIKTRGQQVTLSCSPISGHRSVSWYQQTPGQGLQFLFEYFSETQRNKGNFPGRFSGRQFSNSRSEMNVSTLELGDSALYLCASSRDIRPNSPLHFGNGTRLTVT.

This clone was detected a few times. V gene TRBV19 combines with J gene TRBJ1-1, with D tentatively TRBD1 (5 bases). V lost 5 bases, J lost 5 bases, and 18 bases lay in between. The CDR3 sequence is 15 residues long. Germline CDR1 is LNHDA and CDR2 is SQIVND (reference sequence). The CDR3 DNA reads as TGTGCCAGTAGTCCAACGCGGAGGGGAGGAACTGAAGCTTTCTTT. Translation gives CASSPTRRGGTEAFF.

This clone showed up just a few times. The chain couples TRBV11-2 to TRBJ2-5; TRBD2 agrees at 13 bases. This CDR3 region has 15 residues. Losses at the gene ends were 7 bases for V and 5 bases for J; bases not matched to a gene: 7. CDR1 and CDR2 (germline): SGHAT, FQNNGV. The CDR3 sequence is CASTLGLAGSETQYF. For the CDR3, the DNA is TGTGCCAGCACCTTGGGACTAGCGGGAAGCGAGACCCAGTACTTC.

This clone has a single count. V and J are TRBV5-1 and TRBJ2-3, with a weak D call TRBD2 (6 bases). Germline loops: CDR1 SGHRS, CDR2 YFSETQ. Between the trimmed V and J ends, which lost 0 bases and 1 base, there was a span of 9 bases. The CDR3 is made up of 15 amino acids. The CDR3 sequence: CASSLGSSGTDTQYF. CDR3 DNA: TGCGCCAGCAGCTTGGGGTCTAGCGGCACAGATACGCAGTATTTT.

The V and J genes are TRBV3-1 (or the pseudogene TRBV3-2) and TRBJ1-3; TRBD1 agrees at 8 bases. This CDR3 is built from 15 residues. Germline-derived CDR1 and CDR2 are LGHDT and YNNKEL (reference sequence). J gave up 3 bases and V 3 bases, and 4 bases lay outside the gene matches. The CDR3 DNA sequence: TGTGCCAGCAGCCATTGCAGGGGGCTTGGAAACACCATATATTTT. Its translation is CASSHCRGLGNTIYF.

The CDR3: CASSREQEQFF. Written as DNA, the CDR3 is TGCGCCAGCAGCCGGGAGCAAGAGCAGTTCTTC. This chain uses TRBV5-1 with TRBJ2-1; D possibly corresponds to TRBD2 (6 bases). Germline CDR1 and CDR2: SGHRS and YFSETQ. V lost 4 bases and J lost 10, with 9 bases in between. The CDR3 spans 11 residues.